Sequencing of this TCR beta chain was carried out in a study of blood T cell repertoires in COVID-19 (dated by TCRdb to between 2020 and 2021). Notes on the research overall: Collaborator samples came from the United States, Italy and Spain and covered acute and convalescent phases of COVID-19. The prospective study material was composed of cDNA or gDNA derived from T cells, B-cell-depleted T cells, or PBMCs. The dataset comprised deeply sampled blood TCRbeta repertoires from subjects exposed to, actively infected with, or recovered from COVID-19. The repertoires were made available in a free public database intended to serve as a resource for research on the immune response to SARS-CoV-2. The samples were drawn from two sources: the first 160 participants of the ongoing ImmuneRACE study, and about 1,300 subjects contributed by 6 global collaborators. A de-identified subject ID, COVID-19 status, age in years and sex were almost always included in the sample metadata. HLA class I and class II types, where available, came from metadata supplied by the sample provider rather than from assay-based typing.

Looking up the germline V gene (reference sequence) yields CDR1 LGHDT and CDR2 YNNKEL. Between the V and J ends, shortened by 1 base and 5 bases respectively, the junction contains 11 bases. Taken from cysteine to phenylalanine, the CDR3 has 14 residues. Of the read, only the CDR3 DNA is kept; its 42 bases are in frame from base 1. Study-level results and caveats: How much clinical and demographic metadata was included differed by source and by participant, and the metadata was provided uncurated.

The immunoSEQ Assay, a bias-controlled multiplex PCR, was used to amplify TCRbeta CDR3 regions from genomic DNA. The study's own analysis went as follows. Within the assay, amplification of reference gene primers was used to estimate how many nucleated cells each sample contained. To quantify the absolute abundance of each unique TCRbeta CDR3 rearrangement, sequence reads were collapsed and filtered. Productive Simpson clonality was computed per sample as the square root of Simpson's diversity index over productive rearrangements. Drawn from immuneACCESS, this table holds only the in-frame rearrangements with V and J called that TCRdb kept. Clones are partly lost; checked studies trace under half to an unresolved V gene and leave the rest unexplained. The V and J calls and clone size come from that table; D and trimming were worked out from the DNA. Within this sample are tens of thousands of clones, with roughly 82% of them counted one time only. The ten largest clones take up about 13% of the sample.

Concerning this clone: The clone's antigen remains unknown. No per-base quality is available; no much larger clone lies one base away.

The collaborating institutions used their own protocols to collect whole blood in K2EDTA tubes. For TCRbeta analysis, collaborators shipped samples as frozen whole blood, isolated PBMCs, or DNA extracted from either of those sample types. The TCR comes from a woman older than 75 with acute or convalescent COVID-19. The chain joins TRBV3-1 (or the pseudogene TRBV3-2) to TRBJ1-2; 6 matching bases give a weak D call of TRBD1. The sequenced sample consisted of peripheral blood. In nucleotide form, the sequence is TGTGCCAGCAGCCAAGGACAGGAGACTTATGGCTACACCTTC. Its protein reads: CASSQGQETYGYTF.